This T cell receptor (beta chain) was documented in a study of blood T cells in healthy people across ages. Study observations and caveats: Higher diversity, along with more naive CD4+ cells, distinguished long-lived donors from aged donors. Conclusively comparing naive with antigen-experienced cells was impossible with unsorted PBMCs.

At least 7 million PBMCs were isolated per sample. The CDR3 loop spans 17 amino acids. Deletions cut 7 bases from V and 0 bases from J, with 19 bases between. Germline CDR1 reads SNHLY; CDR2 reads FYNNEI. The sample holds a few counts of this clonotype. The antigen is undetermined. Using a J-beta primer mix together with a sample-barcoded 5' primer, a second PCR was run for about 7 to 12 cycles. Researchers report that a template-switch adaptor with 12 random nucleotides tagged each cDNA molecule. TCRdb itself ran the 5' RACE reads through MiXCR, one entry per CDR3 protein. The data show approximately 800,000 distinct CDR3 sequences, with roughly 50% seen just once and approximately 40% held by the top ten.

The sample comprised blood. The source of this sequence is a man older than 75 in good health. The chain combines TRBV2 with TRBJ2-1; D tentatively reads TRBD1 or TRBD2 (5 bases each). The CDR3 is CASTEGGGTISYNEQFF. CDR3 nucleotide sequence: TGTGCCAGCACCGAAGGTGGTGGGACCATCTCCTACAATGAGCAGTTCTTC.